These 30 T cell receptor beta chains came from one sample sequenced in a study of brain T cells in children with intractable seizures. The protocol was immunoSEQ multiplex PCR, while the TCRdb copy is restricted to in-frame clones and leaves out a portion. The repertoire holds about 340,000 clones, with about 93% as singletons. Time point reported: blood from clinic visit 5 months post-surgery; TSC patient then seizure free. The sample in question was peripheral blood, obtained around 5 months after surgery. These receptors were collected from a boy less than two years old with tuberous sclerosis and intractable seizures.

The chain recombines TRBV7-2 with TRBJ2-7; D unresolved. CDR3 length equals 14 residues. V lost 1 base and J 5 bases, leaving 12 bases between the germline ends. The germline V gene encodes CDR1 SGHTA and CDR2 FQGNSA. CDR3 nucleotide sequence: TGTGCCAGCAGCTTAGTTCCCCTAGTCGACGAGCAGTACTTC. Its protein product is CASSLVPLVDEQYF.

The CDR3 protein is CASSHMRTSGRAPGELFF. The CDR3 DNA reads TGTGCCAGCAGCCATATGCGGACTAGCGGGAGGGCCCCCGGGGAGCTGTTTTTT. The chain uses TRBV11-2 and TRBJ2-2; TRBD2 aligns across 15 bases. The CDR3 has 18 amino acids. Germline assignment: CDR1 SGHAT and CDR2 FQNNGV. V lost 5 bases to trimming and J lost 6 bases; unmatched junction nucleotides: 10.

The V gene is TRBV7-3, the J gene TRBJ1-1; D unclear. CDR3 length equals 14 residues. The V and J ends lost 1 base and 0 bases respectively, with 6 bases between them. Germline V gene sequence: CDR1 SGHTA, CDR2 FQGTGA. DNA for the CDR3: TGTGCCAGCAGCTTAAGGGCGTTGAACACTGAAGCTTTCTTT. It yields the protein CASSLRALNTEAFF.

The chain carries TRBV5-1 and TRBJ1-1; weak D call: TRBD1 (5 bases). The ends were cut back, 5 bases at V and 1 base at J, with 9 bases in the middle. The CDR3 consists of 13 residues. Germline CDR1 reads SGHRS; CDR2 reads YFSETQ. This chain's CDR3 is CASRDTPNTEAFF. The CDR3 nucleotides read TGCGCCAGCAGGGACACCCCGAACACTGAAGCTTTCTTT.

The gene calls are TRBV5-1 and TRBJ2-3; 11 nucleotides align to TRBD2. CDR3 length: 16 residues. Germline assignment: CDR1 SGHRS and CDR2 YFSETQ. V lost 3 bases and J lost 5; bases outside the gene matches: 8. The CDR3 spells CASSYLLGLAGDTQYF. DNA for the CDR3: TGCGCCAGCAGCTACCTACTCGGACTAGCGGGAGATACGCAGTATTTT.

As regards this clone: The same CDR3 can be traced to other DNA sequences in this sample. This chain connects TRBV18 to TRBJ2-3; D call uncertain. CDR1 is KGHSH, CDR2 LQKENI, per germline. This CDR3 has 12 residues. V was clipped by 6 bases and J by 2 bases, with 6 bases between them. DNA of the CDR3: TGTGCCAGCTCCCCAACCACAGATACGCAGTATTTT. Translating gives CASSPTTDTQYF.

V is TRBV19 and J is TRBJ1-2, with a possible D match to TRBD1 (5 bases). V was trimmed by 5 bases and J by 5 bases, leaving 12 bases between them. Germline CDR1 LNHDA, CDR2 SQIVND (reference sequence). The CDR3 has 13 amino acids. CDR3 region: CASSPGPGYGYTF. The CDR3 coding sequence is TGTGCCAGTAGTCCAGGGCCAGGTTATGGCTACACCTTC.

This chain uses TRBV19 with TRBJ2-1; tentative D call: TRBD1 (5 bases). Per germline, CDR1 LNHDA and CDR2 SQIVND (reference sequence). V was shortened by 1 base and J by 0 bases, with 13 bases between the two germline ends. CDR3 length: 17 amino acids. The CDR3 loop is CASSIGVGASSYNEQFF. DNA of the CDR3: TGTGCCAGTAGTATAGGTGTAGGGGCGAGCTCCTACAATGAGCAGTTCTTC.

This chain links TRBV7-9 with TRBJ1-2; weak D call: TRBD1 (5 bases). V dropped 3 bases and J dropped 0 bases, with 23 bases sitting between them. The germline CDR1 and CDR2 sequences are SEHNR and FQNEAQ (reference sequence). CDR3 size: 19 residues. In nucleotides, the CDR3 is TGTGCCAGCAGCTTCTCGCTATTTGGGGGGGAACTGACTAACTATGGCTACACCTTC. This sequence encodes CASSFSLFGGELTNYGYTF.

The chain uses TRBV20-1 and TRBJ1-6; tentative D call: TRBD1 (5 bases). V was cut by 5 bases and J by 13 bases, with 6 bases left in between. Germline V gene sequence: CDR1 DFQATT, CDR2 SNEGSKA (reference sequence). This CDR3 comprises 9 residues. CDR3 coding DNA: TGCAGTGCTGGGGGGCCCCTCCACTTT. It codes for CSAGGPLHF.

The CDR3 loop reads CASSIDRGTNTYGYTF. CDR3 bases: TGTGCCAGTAGTATTGACAGGGGGACTAATACCTATGGCTACACCTTC. V and J are TRBV19 and TRBJ1-2; 9 bases align to TRBD1. CDR1 is LNHDA, CDR2 SQIVND, per germline (reference sequence). V lost 3 bases and J lost 4; bases outside the gene matches: 9. The CDR3 has 16 residues.

The CDR3 region is CASSLTGSSNQPQHF. The DNA of the CDR3 is TGTGCCAGCAGCCTGACAGGTAGTAGCAATCAGCCCCAGCATTTT. V is TRBV7-6 and J is TRBJ1-5, with a weak D call TRBD1 (6 bases). The CDR3 extends over 15 amino acids. From germline, CDR1 is SGHVS and CDR2 FNYEAQ. V was shortened by 5 bases and J by 0 bases, with 11 bases between the two germline ends.

The V call is TRBV2, the J call TRBJ2-7; a possible D gene is TRBD2 (6 bases). The V end was cut by 3 bases, the J end by 4 bases, with 13 bases between. Germline CDR1 SNHLY, CDR2 FYNNEI. The CDR3 runs to 14 residues. The CDR3 here is CASSENAGIYEQYF. CDR3 DNA: TGTGCCAGCAGTGAGAATGCGGGAATTTACGAGCAGTACTTC.

This chain joins TRBV5-1 and TRBJ2-7, with TRBD2 matching 7 bases. V was pared by 0 bases and J by 3 bases, with 3 bases of the junction left unmatched. The CDR3 is 14 amino acids. Germline V lookup: CDR1 SGHRS, CDR2 YFSETQ. CDR3 sequence (DNA): TGCGCCAGCAGCTTGGGCCGGGAGGACTACGAGCAGTACTTC. Protein product: CASSLGREDYEQYF.

The rearrangement uses TRBV29-1 and TRBJ2-5; possibly TRBD1 for D (6 bases). Germline CDR1 is SQVTM and CDR2 is ANQGSEA. The V gene lost 7 bases and the J gene lost 6 bases, with 12 bases spanning the gap. This CDR3 has 11 amino acids. CDR3 DNA sequence: TGCAGCGCCCCACAGGGCCAGACCCAGTACTTC. It codes for CSAPQGQTQYF.

This clone came up once. The rearrangement joins TRBV28 to TRBJ1-2; a weak D match, TRBD1 (6 bases). Trimming removed 7 bases at V and 6 bases at J, with 24 bases between. Germline CDR1 and CDR2: MDHEN and SYDVKM. The CDR3 is 16 amino acids. The CDR3 protein is CASNDPSRGGRDGYTF. CDR3 in DNA: TGTGCCAGCAATGACCCCTCGCGCGGGGGGCGTGATGGCTACACCTTC.

V gene TRBV2 combines with J gene TRBJ1-1; D remains ambiguous. Trimming removed 0 bases from V and 13 bases from J, with 0 bases in between. In germline, CDR1 is SNHLY, CDR2 FYNNEI. The CDR3 runs 8 residues. DNA of the CDR3: TGTGCCAGCAGTGAAGCTTTCTTT. Amino acid sequence: CASSEAFF.

This chain joins TRBV19 and TRBJ1-5; tentatively, D is TRBD1 (5 bases). With 7 bases removed from V and 4 bases from J, the gap between germline ends came to 11 bases. The CDR3 is 13 amino acids. Germline CDR1 and CDR2: LNHDA and SQIVND (reference sequence). CDR3 in amino acids: CASTWGGNQPQHF. CDR3 DNA sequence: TGTGCCAGTACCTGGGGGGGAAATCAGCCCCAGCATTTT.

The chain combines TRBV29-1 with TRBJ2-7; the match to TRBD1 covers 8 bases. CDR1 is SQVTM, CDR2 ANQGSEA, per germline. V shed 3 bases, J shed 4 bases, and the junction held 2 bases outside the gene matches. CDR3 length: 12 amino acids. CDR3 nucleotides: TGCAGCGTTGAGGGACAGGCTTACGAGCAGTACTTC. Encoded protein: CSVEGQAYEQYF.

The rearrangement links TRBV11-2 to TRBJ2-7; the D is unclear. The CDR3 consists of 14 residues. V lost 5 bases and J lost 0, with 11 bases in between. CDR1 is SGHAT, CDR2 FQNNGV, per germline. The CDR3 bases are TGTGCCAGCAGCACCACCTGGGGCTCCTACGAGCAGTACTTC. This translates into CASSTTWGSYEQYF.

The chain has TRBV9 and TRBJ2-3; D unresolved. This CDR3 region has 16 residues. V shed 0 bases and J shed 2 bases, with 13 bases lying between them. Per the germline V gene, CDR1 is SGDLS and CDR2 is YYNGEE. CDR3 residues: CASSVEWSRDTDTQYF. The CDR3 DNA follows: TGTGCCAGCAGCGTAGAATGGAGTAGGGACACAGATACGCAGTATTTT.

The count of this clone is one. The chain employs TRBV24-1 and TRBJ2-5, with 15 bases aligning to TRBD2. CDR3 length equals 16 residues. Trimming took 4 bases from V and 5 from J; bases not matched to a gene: 4. The germline CDR1 and CDR2 sequences are KGHDR and SFDVKD. CDR3 loop: CATSEGTSGRSETQYF. The CDR3 DNA reads as TGTGCCACCAGTGAGGGGACTAGCGGGAGGTCCGAGACCCAGTACTTC.

The J gene is TRBJ1-6, the V gene TRBV4-1; D is uncertain. The germline gives CDR1 MGHRA, CDR2 YSYEKL. This CDR3 comprises 16 residues. Trimming pared 0 bases from V and 3 bases from J, leaving 9 bases between. DNA for the CDR3: TGCGCCAGCAGCCAAGATACCCAGGTCTATAATTCACCCCTCCACTTT. It is translated as CASSQDTQVYNSPLHF.

The V gene is TRBV5-1, the J gene TRBJ2-7; D gene unclear. Trimming removed 0 bases from V and 5 bases from J, with 6 bases in between. Germline assignment: CDR1 SGHRS and CDR2 YFSETQ. The CDR3 runs 12 residues. The CDR3 DNA reads as TGCGCCAGCAGCTTGGGAGGTCACGAGCAGTACTTC. Translating gives CASSLGGHEQYF.

The rearrangement joins TRBV19 to TRBJ2-7, with a weak D call TRBD2 (6 bases). The CDR3 is 15 residues long. V lost 5 bases, J lost 0 bases, and 14 bases lay in between. Germline CDR1 reads LNHDA; CDR2 reads SQIVND (reference sequence). CDR3 region: CASSPAGRTSYEQYF. The CDR3 region has the DNA TGTGCCAGTAGTCCGGCGGGACGGACCTCCTACGAGCAGTACTTC.

V is TRBV30 and J is TRBJ1-1; no clear D. Trimming pared 5 bases from V and 1 base from J, leaving 5 bases between. CDR3 size: 11 residues. Germline CDR1 and CDR2: GTSNPN and SVGIG (reference sequence). The CDR3 DNA sequence: TGTGCCTGGCAGCAGAACACTGAAGCTTTCTTT. This translates into CAWQQNTEAFF.

This clone was seen only once. This chain connects TRBV30 to TRBJ2-3; no clear D. The CDR3 runs 13 residues. Germline V gives CDR1 GTSNPN, CDR2 SVGIG (reference sequence). With 3 bases removed from V and 4 bases from J, the gap between germline ends came to 11 bases. Here the CDR3 reads CAWSPMSADTQYF. In DNA form, the CDR3 reads TGTGCCTGGAGCCCTATGAGCGCAGATACGCAGTATTTT.

The V gene is TRBV14, the J gene TRBJ2-1; D uncertain. Trimming stripped 0 bases from V and 9 bases from J, with 6 bases between. The V gene's germline CDR1 is SGHDN and CDR2 FVKESK. The CDR3 sequence is 12 residues long. The CDR3 protein is CASSQDTVEQFF. The CDR3 coding sequence is TGTGCCAGCAGCCAAGATACGGTTGAGCAGTTCTTC. The variable domain in full, completed from reference TRBV14 and TRBJ2-1, reads EAGVTQFPSHSVIEKGQTVTLRCDPISGHDNLYWYRRVMGKEIKFLLHFVKESKQDESGMPNNRFLAERTGGTYSTLKVQPAELEDSGVYFCASSQDTVEQFFGPGTRLTVL.

This rearrangement joins TRBV4-1 to TRBJ2-3; 8 bases align to TRBD2. The CDR3 covers 12 residues. The V and J ends lost 7 bases and 10 bases, in that order; junction bases with no gene match: 7. The germline gives CDR1 MGHRA, CDR2 YSYEKL. CDR3 nucleotides: TGCGCCAGCAAAACTTTCGGGGGGGCGCAGTATTTT. Protein product: CASKTFGGAQYF.

V is TRBV25-1 and J is TRBJ1-1; no definite D call. The V and J ends lost 1 base and 0 bases respectively, with 9 bases between them. This CDR3 is built from 15 residues. Looked up from germline, CDR1 is MGHDK and CDR2 is SYGVNS. CDR3 loop: CASSESRPLNTEAFF. The DNA for the CDR3 is TGTGCCAGCAGTGAATCCCGGCCCCTGAACACTGAAGCTTTCTTT.